Listed below are T cell receptor beta chains from one sample, sequenced in a study of blood T cell repertoires in COVID-19. Method: immunoSEQ multiplex PCR; TCRdb's copy keeps in-frame clones and lacks some. The sample carries about 190,000 clones, over 75% recorded once. The sample comprised peripheral blood. The receptors were sampled from a man aged 50 to 60 with acute or convalescent COVID-19. Each CDR3 is given with its conserved first and last residue. D genes are given only for firm matches. Clone size is given for some rows only: seen once, a few or many times, or a class if the clone is expanded.

>NA|TRBV7-9|TRBJ2-6|NA
CASSLFSGSGANVLTF
TGTGCCAGCAGCTTATTCTCGGGCTCTGGGGCCAACGTCCTGACTTTC
>once|TRBV2|TRBJ2-4|TRBD1
CASSERTGKERAKNIQYF
TGTGCCAGCAGCGAGAGGACAGGGAAAGAGCGAGCCAAAAACATTCAGTACTTC
>NA|TRBV27|TRBJ2-1|NA
CASSLSSSNEQFF
TGTGCCAGCAGTTTATCTTCCAGTAATGAGCAGTTCTTC
>NA|TRBV28|TRBJ2-2|NA
CASSPNMNTGELFF
TGTGCCAGCAGTCCAAACATGAACACCGGGGAGCTGTTTTTT
>NA|TRBV9|TRBJ1-6|TRBD1
CASSASAGGRSPLHF
TGTGCCAGCAGCGCCAGTGCAGGGGGAAGGTCACCCCTCCACTTT
>NA|TRBV19|TRBJ2-5|NA
CASSIGPGTQETQYF
TGTGCCAGTAGTATAGGTCCAGGAACCCAAGAGACCCAGTACTTC
>NA|TRBV5-6|TRBJ1-3|NA
CASSLGIGGNTIYF
TGTGCCAGCAGCCTTGGCATTGGTGGAAACACCATATATTTT
>NA|TRBV5-4|TRBJ2-5|NA
CASSLVAEETQYF
TGTGCCAGCAGCTTGGTGGCGGAAGAGACCCAGTACTTC
>NA|TRBV3-1/TRBV3-2|TRBJ2-7|NA
CASSQTPASTYEQYF
TGTGCCAGCAGCCAAACGCCCGCCTCTACCTACGAGCAGTACTTC
>NA|TRBV7-8|TRBJ2-7|NA
CASSQGGDRYEQYF
TGTGCCAGCAGCCAGGGGGGGGATAGGTACGAGCAGTACTTC
>NA|TRBV7-9|TRBJ2-3|TRBD2
CASSSPGLAATDTQYF
TGTGCCAGCAGCTCACCGGGACTAGCGGCCACAGATACGCAGTATTTT
>NA|TRBV10-3|TRBJ2-2|NA
CAIRRRDSQNTGELFF
TGTGCCATCAGACGACGGGACTCCCAGAACACCGGGGAGCTGTTTTTT
>NA|TRBV28|TRBJ2-1|TRBD2
CASSSGGASEHEQFF
TGTGCCAGCAGTAGCGGGGGGGCCTCAGAGCATGAGCAGTTCTTC
>NA|TRBV19|TRBJ1-3|TRBD1
CASRGQDSGNTIYF
TGTGCCAGCAGAGGACAGGACTCTGGAAACACCATATATTTT
>NA|TRBV19|TRBJ1-6|NA
CASKAGLGNSPLHF
TGTGCCAGTAAGGCAGGGTTGGGTAACTCACCCCTCCACTTT
>NA|TRBV18|TRBJ1-3|TRBD1
CASSPPGQVRGNTIYF
TGTGCCAGCTCACCCCCCGGACAGGTTCGCGGAAACACCATATATTTT
>NA|TRBV14|TRBJ2-7|TRBD2
CASSPLAGGRYEQYF
TGTGCCAGCAGTCCGCTAGCGGGAGGGCGGTACGAGCAGTACTTC
>NA|TRBV28|TRBJ1-5|NA
CASSLEGSANQPQHF
TGTGCCAGCAGTCTGGAGGGCTCGGCGAATCAGCCCCAGCATTTT
>NA|TRBV4-3|TRBJ1-5|NA
CASSQDLGRLGYQPQHF
TGCGCCAGCAGCCAAGATTTGGGGAGGTTAGGCTATCAGCCCCAGCATTTT
>NA|TRBV7-3|TRBJ2-3|TRBD2
CASSLWGGGDTQYF
TGTGCCAGCAGCTTATGGGGGGGTGGAGATACGCAGTATTTT
>NA|TRBV28|TRBJ1-6|NA
CASSSPWWPNSPLHF
TGTGCCAGCAGTTCGCCGTGGTGGCCGAATTCACCCCTCCACTTT
>NA|TRBV3-1/TRBV3-2|TRBJ1-5|TRBD1
CASSQAGQGHQPQHF
TGTGCCAGCAGCCAAGCGGGACAGGGGCACCAGCCCCAGCATTTT